A single sample is the source of the 20 T cell receptor beta chains below, sequenced in a study of blood T cell repertoires in COVID-19 (dated by TCRdb to 2019 to 2021). The method was the immunoSEQ multiplex PCR assay. Drawn from immuneACCESS, this table holds only the in-frame rearrangements with V and J called that TCRdb kept. Clones are partly lost; checked studies trace under half to an unresolved V gene and leave the rest unexplained. The sample contains tens of thousands of clones, 70% to 90% of them found a single time. Approximately 8% of the sample lies in the top ten. Specimen: peripheral blood. The receptors were sampled from a human donor with active COVID-19. The donor label of this sample is uncertain.

Comments on this clone: At one of its ends the junction is not consistent with the germline gene, which may arise from a read error. The V gene is TRBV7-7, the J gene TRBJ2-5; D uncertain. CDR3 length: 13 residues. Germline V gives CDR1 SSHAT, CDR2 FNYEAQ (reference sequence). As DNA, the CDR3 is TGTGCTAGCAGCTCCACACGCCCAGAGACCCAGTACTTC. It translates to CASSSTRPETQYF.

V usage is TRBV9 and J usage is TRBJ2-7; maybe TRBD2 (7 bases). CDR3 size: 14 residues. The germline gives CDR1 SGDLS, CDR2 YYNGEE. V dropped 0 bases and J dropped 5 bases, with 12 bases sitting between them. The CDR3 nucleotides read TGTGCCAGCAGCGTAGAGGGGGGAGGGAACGAGCAGTACTTC. Encoded protein: CASSVEGGGNEQYF.

The chain employs TRBV5-5 and TRBJ2-5, with 10 bases aligning to TRBD2. Germline-derived CDR1 and CDR2 are SGHKS and YYEKEE (reference sequence). J was trimmed by 7 bases and V by 4 bases; bases with no gene match: 10. This CDR3 is 15 amino acids long. The CDR3 loop reads CASSLGGLAVVTQYF. The CDR3 DNA reads TGTGCCAGCAGCCTGGGTGGACTAGCGGTTGTGACCCAGTACTTC.

The chain uses TRBV10-3 and TRBJ1-3; perhaps TRBD1 as D (6 bases). The CDR3 consists of 18 residues. CDR1 is ENHRY, CDR2 SYGVKD, per germline. The ends were cut back, 6 bases at V and 0 bases at J, with 21 bases in the middle. This CDR3 is CAIRPHQGRVLSGNTIYF. The CDR3 DNA follows: TGTGCCATCAGACCTCATCAGGGGAGGGTGCTCTCTGGAAACACCATATATTTT.

The CDR3: CASSHRLFPGTNVKETQYF. DNA of the CDR3: TGCGCCAGCAGCCACCGGTTATTCCCCGGGACTAACGTAAAAGAGACCCAGTACTTC. The rearrangement links TRBV4-3 to TRBJ2-5; TRBD2 agrees at 7 bases. CDR3 length equals 19 residues. CDR1 and CDR2 from the germline V gene are LGHNA and YSLEER. V lost 3 bases, J lost 3 bases, and 19 bases stayed unmatched.

V gene TRBV25-1 combines with J gene TRBJ2-6, with D possibly matching TRBD2 (6 bases). The ends were cut back, 3 bases at V and 10 bases at J, with 10 bases in the middle. CDR1 is MGHDK and CDR2 is SYGVNS in the germline V gene. The CDR3 is 13 amino acids. This CDR3 reads CASSDSGDNVLTF. The CDR3 DNA reads as TGTGCCAGCAGTGATTCGGGGGATAACGTCCTGACTTTC. The variable domain in full, with the rest retrieved from reference TRBV25-1 and TRBJ2-6, is EADIYQTPRYLVIGTGKKITLECSQTMGHDKMYWYQQDPGMELHLIHYSYGVNSTEKGDLSSESTVSRIRTEHFPLTLESARPSHTSQYLCASSDSGDNVLTFGAGSRLTVL.

The chain links TRBV9 to TRBJ1-2; 7 bases align to TRBD1. CDR1 is SGDLS, CDR2 YYNGEE, per germline. V was pared by 0 bases and J by 3 bases, with 5 bases of the junction left unmatched. CDR3 length: 15 amino acids. Written as DNA, the CDR3 is TGTGCCAGCAGCGTAGAAGGGGGCAGCTACTATGGCTACACCTTC. This gives the protein CASSVEGGSYYGYTF. Full variable domain (rest looked up from reference TRBV9 and TRBJ1-2): DSGVTQTPKHLITATGQRVTLRCSPRSGDLSVYWYQQSLDQGLQFLIQYYNGEERAKGNILERFSAQQFPDLHSELNLSSLELGDSALYFCASSVEGGSYYGYTFGSGTRLTVV.

This clone was counted only a few times. The chain couples TRBV5-4 to TRBJ2-1; TRBD1 agrees at 9 bases. The J segment lost 5 bases and the V segment lost 0 bases, leaving 3 bases of the junction unmatched. The CDR3 extends over 15 amino acids. Germline CDR1 SGHNT, CDR2 YYREEE (reference sequence). The DNA of the CDR3 is TGTGCCAGCAGCTTGGGGGACAGGGCTCACAATGAGCAGTTCTTC. It yields the protein CASSLGDRAHNEQFF. Full variable domain (remainder filled in from reference TRBV5-4 and TRBJ2-1): ETGVTQSPTHLIKTRGQQVTLRCSSQSGHNTVSWYQQALGQGPQFIFQYYREEENGRGNFPPRFSGLQFPNYSSELNVNALELDDSALYLCASSLGDRAHNEQFFGPGTRLTVL.

The chain joins TRBV6-6 to TRBJ1-4; 12 nucleotides align to TRBD1. Germline values: CDR1 MNHNY, CDR2 SVGAGI (reference sequence). This CDR3 contains 17 residues. V was pared by 5 bases and J by 6 bases, with 10 bases of the junction left unmatched. CDR3 region: CASSPGTGGIGDEKLFF. In DNA, the CDR3 is TGTGCCAGCAGTCCGGGGACAGGGGGCATTGGGGATGAAAAACTGTTTTTT.

The genes are TRBV27 and TRBJ2-1, with 8 positions matching TRBD1. The CDR3 runs to 17 residues. CDR1 and CDR2 (germline): MNHEY, SMNVEV (reference sequence). The V gene end was trimmed by 5 bases and the J gene end by 0 bases; junction bases not matched to a gene: 9. The CDR3 DNA reads as TGTGCCAGCAGTCTTCAGACAGGGGTCAGCTCCTACAATGAGCAGTTCTTC. Translating gives CASSLQTGVSSYNEQFF.

The chain has TRBV7-3 and TRBJ2-2, with a possible D match to TRBD2 (6 bases). The germline CDR1 and CDR2 sequences are SGHTA and FQGTGA. V was shortened by 5 bases and J by 0 bases, with 10 bases between the two germline ends. The CDR3 is 15 residues long. The CDR3 DNA is TGTGCCAGCAGCCCGGGACTCCCGAACACCGGGGAGCTGTTTTTT. Protein product: CASSPGLPNTGELFF.

The chain is built from TRBV28 and TRBJ2-7; D ambiguous. There are 14 residues in the CDR3. The germline V gene encodes CDR1 MDHEN and CDR2 SYDVKM. Trimming pared 6 bases from V and 2 bases from J, leaving 14 bases between. The CDR3 DNA reads as TGTGCCAGCAGCACATTTCCCACCACCTACGAGCAGTACTTC. Residues: CASSTFPTTYEQYF.

V is TRBV3-1 (or the pseudogene TRBV3-2) and J is TRBJ2-5; maybe TRBD2 (5 bases). Germline V lookup: CDR1 LGHDT, CDR2 YNNKEL (reference sequence). This CDR3 has 14 residues. V was trimmed by 2 bases and J by 5 bases, leaving 12 bases between them. CDR3 loop: CASSQLLVTETQYF. CDR3 in DNA: TGTGCCAGCAGCCAACTACTAGTTACGGAGACCCAGTACTTC.

The chain employs TRBV21-1 and TRBJ2-1; the table assigns TRBD2, which was not confirmed against the DNA. TRBV21-1 is described as a pseudogene. This CDR3 comprises 17 residues. As DNA, the CDR3 is TGTGCCAGCAGCAAAGGGACTAGCGGGAGGGCGGAGGATGAGCAGTTCTTC. This encodes CASSKGTSGRAEDEQFF.

The gene calls are TRBV6-5 and TRBJ2-5; 11 positions match TRBD1. Germline V gene lookup returns CDR1 MNHEY and CDR2 SVGAGI. This CDR3 has 15 residues. V lost 6 bases and J lost 4; bases outside the gene matches: 7. The CDR3 loop reads CASSGQGARGETQYF. CDR3 nucleotides: TGTGCCAGCAGCGGACAGGGGGCGCGTGGAGAGACCCAGTACTTC.

The V gene is TRBV5-1, the J gene TRBJ1-2; the match to TRBD1 covers 7 bases. V shed 4 bases, J shed 5 bases, and the junction held 5 bases outside the gene matches. The germline gives CDR1 SGHRS, CDR2 YFSETQ. CDR3 length: 13 residues. The CDR3 loop reads CASSPDRAYGYTF. Here the CDR3 DNA reads TGCGCCAGCAGCCCCGACAGGGCTTATGGCTACACCTTC.

The sample holds one count of this clone. The chain combines TRBV6-6 with TRBJ2-1, with TRBD2 matching 14 bases. The CDR3 has 16 residues. V shed 5 bases and J 7 bases; nucleotides not matched to a gene: 7. The germline V gene has CDR1 MNHNY and CDR2 SVGAGI (reference sequence). The CDR3 here is CASSPHGTSGSNEQFF. The CDR3, as DNA: TGTGCCAGCAGTCCACACGGGACTAGCGGGAGTAATGAGCAGTTCTTC.

V usage is TRBV19 and J usage is TRBJ2-1; tentatively, D is TRBD2 (6 bases). The CDR3 is 17 residues long. Germline V gene sequence: CDR1 LNHDA, CDR2 SQIVND (reference sequence). V lost 1 base, J lost 10 bases, and 23 bases lay in between. The CDR3 nucleotides are TGTGCCAGTAGTATAGGAAAGGGCAGGAGGGAGGTTTGGGAGCAGTTCTTC. This gives the protein CASSIGKGRREVWEQFF. Full variable domain (outside the CDR3, taken from reference TRBV19 and TRBJ2-1): DGGITQSPKYLFRKEGQNVTLSCEQNLNHDAMYWYRQDPGQGLRLIYYSQIVNDFQKGDIAEGYSVSREKKESFPLTVTSAQKNPTAFYLCASSIGKGRREVWEQFFGPGTRLTVL.

The chain links TRBV11-2 to TRBJ2-3; D remains unclear. Looked up from germline, CDR1 is SGHAT and CDR2 is FQNNGV. Trimming took off 3 bases at V and 4 bases at J, with 5 bases between the two ends. This CDR3 comprises 12 residues. This chain's CDR3 is CASSLGPDTQYF. The DNA for the CDR3 is TGTGCCAGCAGCTTGGGCCCAGATACGCAGTATTTT.

The V gene is TRBV4-3, the J gene TRBJ1-2, with 7 bases fitting TRBD1. The V gene's germline CDR1 is LGHNA and CDR2 YSLEER. Trimming at V came to 5 bases and at J to 4 bases, leaving 10 bases not matched to a gene. The CDR3 totals 15 residues. In DNA form, the CDR3 reads TGCGCCAGCAGCTACCTAGGGGACAGCTTCTATGGCTACACCTTC. Translated, it gives CASSYLGDSFYGYTF.